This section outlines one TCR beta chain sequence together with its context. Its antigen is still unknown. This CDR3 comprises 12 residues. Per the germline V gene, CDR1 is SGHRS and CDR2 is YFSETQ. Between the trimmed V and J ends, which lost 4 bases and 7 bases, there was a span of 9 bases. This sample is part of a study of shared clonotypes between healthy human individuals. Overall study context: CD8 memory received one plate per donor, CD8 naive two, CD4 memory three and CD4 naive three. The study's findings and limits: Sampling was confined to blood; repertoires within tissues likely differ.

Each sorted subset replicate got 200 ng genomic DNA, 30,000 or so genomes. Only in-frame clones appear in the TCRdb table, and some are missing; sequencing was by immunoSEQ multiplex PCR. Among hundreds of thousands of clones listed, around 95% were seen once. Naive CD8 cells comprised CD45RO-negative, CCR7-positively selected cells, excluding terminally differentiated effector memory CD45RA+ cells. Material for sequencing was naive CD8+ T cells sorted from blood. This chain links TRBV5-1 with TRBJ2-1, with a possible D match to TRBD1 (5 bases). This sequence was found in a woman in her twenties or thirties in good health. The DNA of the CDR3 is TGCGCCAGCAGCATCGGACATAATGAGCAGTTCTTC. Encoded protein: CASSIGHNEQFF.